The rows below give T cell receptor beta chains drawn from one sample of a study of T cells in localized non-small cell lung cancer. Sequencing was performed with immunoSEQ multiplex PCR; in TCRdb, only in-frame clones are kept and a portion is missing. The table includes roughly 53,000 clones, around four fifths detected once. The source material was peripheral blood mononuclear cells, sampled before any cancer treatment. The receptor set was obtained from a man between 40 and 70 years old with stage III lung adenocarcinoma. Both conserved end residues are part of each CDR3. The order of the fields is D gene, V gene, clone size, J gene, CDR3 protein. The D gene is left open where the match is weak. Some rows mark clone size as missing; the rest say once, few, many or name a class of expanded clone.

-,TRBV11-1,-,TRBJ1-1,CASSLQDTEAFF
TRBD1,TRBV18,-,TRBJ1-5,CASSPQTGGSNQPQHF
TRBD1,TRBV2,-,TRBJ1-4,CASSPPTGRDEKLFF
-,TRBV2,once,TRBJ1-1,CASSLGEGFTEAFF
TRBD1,TRBV5-6,-,TRBJ2-7,CASSNRDRVYEQCF
-,TRBV27,-,TRBJ1-2,CASSPTDGRPGYGYTF
-,TRBV7-9,-,TRBJ1-2,CASSPGATPNYGYTF
TRBD2,TRBV2,once,TRBJ2-5,CASSEALGGAGETQYF
-,TRBV23-1,-,TRBJ2-1,CASISQSSYNEQFF
TRBD2,TRBV25-1,-,TRBJ2-3,CASTSTSGVTDTQYF
TRBD1,TRBV4-3,-,TRBJ1-2,CASSPTGGYGYTF
TRBD1,TRBV2,once,TRBJ1-1,CASSGDSMNTEAFF
-,TRBV2,-,TRBJ2-4,CASSGTGKNIQYF
TRBD1,TRBV7-9,few,TRBJ1-1,CASRDDRGSTEAFF
-,TRBV7-9,-,TRBJ2-7,CASSLSGYEQYF
-,TRBV19,-,TRBJ1-1,CASTWDRGTEAFF
-,TRBV7-9,-,TRBJ2-1,CASSLTASDEQFF
-,TRBV30,-,TRBJ2-2,CAWSGAGAGELFF
-,TRBV11-3,-,TRBJ1-6,CASSSGLRSPLHF
-,TRBV9,-,TRBJ2-1,CASSPEDNEQFF
TRBD1,TRBV19,-,TRBJ2-2,CASSTIKGGGNTGELFF
-,TRBV9,-,TRBJ2-7,CASSAPGSDEQYF
-,TRBV2,-,TRBJ1-1,CASSALRDDKAFF
TRBD2,TRBV6-5,-,TRBJ2-1,CASQTSGADEQFF
-,TRBV5-1,few,TRBJ1-1,CASSVHDGTEAFF
-,TRBV5-1,-,TRBJ2-7,CASSLDSGGGHGEQYF
-,TRBV11-3,-,TRBJ2-5,CASSLAVLGETQYF
-,TRBV7-9,-,TRBJ1-1,CASLESHPMNTEAFF
-,TRBV13,-,TRBJ1-3,CASSLGDTSSGNTIYF
TRBD2,TRBV4-1,-,TRBJ2-1,CASSQEERGVPNEQFF
-,TRBV23-1,-,TRBJ1-1,CARYKPNTEAFF
TRBD1,TRBV25-1,-,TRBJ2-5,CASSEERDRVWQTQYF
-,TRBV5-6,few,TRBJ1-2,CASSEGGYGYTF
-,TRBV7-2,-,TRBJ1-5,CASSPGGGGTHQPQHF
TRBD2,TRBV2,once,TRBJ2-2,CASSAGTSGNRELFF
-,TRBV29-1,once,TRBJ2-7,CSVVGTDESYEQYF
-,TRBV14,-,TRBJ2-2,CASSPTLGGLELFF
-,TRBV5-1,-,TRBJ1-1,CASSPRFDSNTEAFF
-,TRBV9,-,TRBJ2-7,CASSVGTHGEEQYF
TRBD2,TRBV19,-,TRBJ2-7,CASRPGTSGGEQYF
-,TRBV4-2,-,TRBJ2-3,CASSHTDTDTQYF
TRBD1,TRBV7-2,-,TRBJ1-4,CATTTGVNEKLFF
TRBD2,TRBV18,-,TRBJ2-7,CASSILAGEDEQYF
-,TRBV4-1,once,TRBJ1-3,CASSQEGGPSGNTIYF
TRBD2,TRBV9,-,TRBJ2-5,CASSGAGVYQETQYF
TRBD1,TRBV9,-,TRBJ2-7,CASSTAGTGDEQYF
TRBD1,TRBV27,-,TRBJ2-7,CASSLNPGTGSSYEQYF
TRBD1,TRBV4-1,-,TRBJ2-2,CASSQESGQANTGELFF
TRBD1,TRBV7-2,once,TRBJ1-2,CASSPLQGGSYGYTF